This entry features one TCR beta chain sequence. Its antigen is unidentified. 60 Vbeta and 13 Jbeta primers were used in PCR. Repertoires were generated with immunoSEQ multiplex PCR, while TCRdb's copy carries only in-frame clones and drops some. The sample has 75,000 to 95,000 clones. The sample is drawn from a study of cytomegalovirus exposure and HLA in healthy donors. Study results and limitations: TCR sequences were mostly rare, though some public TCRs occurred in many donors. Another analysis was done later, and it associated around 15,000 TCR beta sequences with HLA alleles at 0.05 false discovery rate. Data from an earlier analysis indicated that most TCR beta V segments were productive either about 87% or about 30% of the time.

The TCR originated in a girl aged 5 to 17 in good health and CMV-seropositive. Sequenced material: PBMCs.

The CDR3 reads CASSVDGLAMNEQFF. CDR3 bases: TGTGCCAGCAGCGTAGACGGACTAGCAATGAATGAGCAGTTCTTC. The chain recombines TRBV9 with TRBJ2-1; TRBD2 agrees at 8 bases. The CDR3 loop spans 15 amino acids. The germline V gene has CDR1 SGDLS and CDR2 YYNGEE. With V trimmed by 0 bases and J by 7 bases, 6 bases remained unmatched.